This TCR beta chain was recovered during a study of T cell repertoires in cytomegalovirus infection. Study-level background: Indications of both CMV infection and matching HLA type were provided by public TCR beta signatures. The study's findings and limits: Using cumulative public TCR beta family frequency, the authors identified those who carried CMV together with the relevant HLA. Dominating the ex vivo response were TCR beta clonotypes that were CMV-specific and HLA-C-restricted.

Germline V gene lookup returns CDR1 SGHVS and CDR2 FQNEAQ. The CDR3 is 16 residues long. V lost 3 bases, J lost 1 base, and 14 bases lay in between. Points on this clonotype: As yet, its antigen is unknown.

TCRdb analysed the reads with MiXCR anew, one entry per CDR3 protein. The data contain more than 150,000 distinct CDR3 sequences, roughly 20% of them singletons. The receptor comes from a human donor in good health (CMV status not recorded). Some clones in this sample may be carry-over from other donors' samples. Material: PBMCs. The J gene is TRBJ2-3, the V gene TRBV7-8, with D tentatively TRBD2 (6 bases). CDR3 amino acids: CASSFAARGGTDTQYF. Here the CDR3 DNA reads TGTGCCAGCAGCTTCGCCGCTCGCGGGGGCACAGATACGCAGTATTTT.